These 26 T cell receptor beta chains were all obtained from the same sample, sequenced in a study of sequential checkpoint blockade in melanoma. Repertoires were generated with immunoSEQ multiplex PCR, while TCRdb's copy carries only in-frame clones and drops some. The data show about 24,000 clones, around 80% seen once. Indicated treatment: randomized to nivolumab then ipilimumab (arm A) or the reverse (arm B). The source was CD8+ T cells sorted from blood (inferred from file names), collected from a patient given nivolumab and ipilimumab in sequence. The receptors derive from a human donor with melanoma.

The CDR3 reads CASSLTVQETQYF. The CDR3, as DNA: TGTGCCAGCAGCTTGACAGTCCAGGAGACCCAGTACTTC. This chain uses TRBV7-9 with TRBJ2-5, with D tentatively TRBD1 (5 bases). CDR1 is SEHNR, CDR2 FQNEAQ, per germline (reference sequence). V was shortened by 3 bases and J by 5 bases, with 10 bases between the two germline ends. The length of the CDR3 is 13 residues.

This chain connects TRBV27 to TRBJ2-7; no reliable D call. V lost 2 bases and J lost 2, with 7 bases in between. The germline V gene encodes CDR1 MNHEY and CDR2 SMNVEV (reference sequence). The CDR3 loop spans 13 amino acids. This chain's CDR3 is CASSLLSPYEQYF. The CDR3 DNA reads as TGTGCCAGCAGTTTACTCTCCCCCTACGAGCAGTACTTC.

This rearrangement joins TRBV27 to TRBJ2-2; D is perhaps TRBD2 (5 bases). Germline V CDR1 and CDR2: MNHEY, SMNVEV (reference sequence). This CDR3 has 14 amino acids. Trimming cost V 7 bases and J 1 base, with 10 bases left between them. The CDR3 region is CASTSGLNTGELFF. The CDR3 DNA is TGTGCCAGCACCTCAGGACTGAACACCGGGGAGCTGTTTTTT.

The gene calls are TRBV27 and TRBJ2-7; TRBD2 is a possible D gene (5 bases). CDR1 is MNHEY, CDR2 SMNVEV, per germline (reference sequence). The CDR3 sequence is 15 residues long. Deletions cut 5 bases from V and 4 bases from J, with 18 bases between. This CDR3 is CASSQSSGGLYEQYF. CDR3 bases: TGTGCCAGCAGTCAGAGTTCAGGAGGTCTTTACGAGCAGTACTTC.

V usage is TRBV4-3 and J usage is TRBJ2-1; tentatively, D is TRBD1 (5 bases). Between the trimmed V and J ends, which lost 0 bases and 8 bases, there was a span of 14 bases. Looked up from germline, CDR1 is LGHNA and CDR2 is YSLEER. CDR3 length: 15 amino acids. DNA for the CDR3: TGCGCCAGCAGCCAAGATCTGGGCAGGGCCCATGAGCAGTTCTTC. Amino acids: CASSQDLGRAHEQFF.

This clone showed up just a few times. J is TRBJ2-3 and V is TRBV29-1; 8 bases match TRBD2. Unmatched junction bases numbered 3, after V lost 7 bases and J lost 0 bases. In germline, CDR1 is SQVTM, CDR2 ANQGSEA. The CDR3 spans 13 residues. This CDR3 is CSAGGGSTDTQYF. CDR3 nucleotides: TGCAGCGCTGGCGGGGGGAGCACAGATACGCAGTATTTT.

The chain couples TRBV2 to TRBJ2-3; 8 bases line up with TRBD1. V lost 6 bases and J lost 1; bases outside the gene matches: 3. Germline lookup yields CDR1 SNHLY and CDR2 FYNNEI. The CDR3 is 14 amino acids. The CDR3 is CASRKTGGTDTQYF. The CDR3 coding sequence is TGTGCCAGCAGAAAGACAGGGGGCACAGATACGCAGTATTTT.

This chain joins TRBV5-4 and TRBJ1-3; D gene uncertain. With 4 bases removed from V and 6 bases from J, the gap between germline ends came to 8 bases. Germline V gives CDR1 SGHNT, CDR2 YYREEE (reference sequence). The CDR3 extends over 12 amino acids. CDR3 protein: CASSREENTIYF. In DNA, the CDR3 is TGTGCCAGCAGCCGGGAGGAAAACACCATATATTTT.

The CDR3 DNA sequence: TGTGCCTGGAGTCGAGGGGGGGCCGGTAGCACAGATACGCAGTATTTT. This encodes CAWSRGGAGSTDTQYF. The genes are TRBV30 and TRBJ2-3; maybe TRBD2 (7 bases). V was trimmed by 2 bases and J by 0 bases, leaving 15 bases between them. There are 16 residues in the CDR3. Germline V gene sequence: CDR1 GTSNPN, CDR2 SVGIG (reference sequence).

V gene TRBV19 combines with J gene TRBJ1-2, with D possibly matching TRBD1 (5 bases). Trimming stripped 5 bases from V and 3 bases from J, with 19 bases between. Germline CDR1 and CDR2: LNHDA and SQIVND (reference sequence). This CDR3 comprises 16 residues. The CDR3 bases are TGTGCCAGTAGTGGGGCGACCGGTGGCGGCGACTATGGCTACACCTTC. This codes for CASSGATGGGDYGYTF.

The chain is built from TRBV6-1 and TRBJ1-4, with D tentatively TRBD1 (6 bases). Germline CDR1 is MNHNS and CDR2 is SASEGT. V lost 0 bases and J 8 bases, leaving 16 bases between the germline ends. This CDR3 has 16 residues. The CDR3 sequence is CASSEAGGGLREKLFF. The DNA for the CDR3 is TGTGCCAGCAGTGAAGCAGGCGGGGGGCTTCGGGAAAAACTGTTTTTT.

Of note for this clone: One junction end does not reproduce the germline sequence, and a read error may be involved. V and J are TRBV7-7 and TRBJ2-5; a possible D gene is TRBD2 (5 bases). This CDR3 is built from 17 residues. CDR1 is SSHAT and CDR2 is FNYEAQ in the germline V gene (reference sequence). The CDR3 region has the DNA TGTGCTAGCAGCTTAGAAATGCCGGGGATACCTCAAGAGACCCAGTACTTC. Amino acids: CASSLEMPGIPQETQYF. The entire variable domain, with the rest obtained from reference TRBV7-7 and TRBJ2-5, is as follows: GAGVSQSPRYKVTKRGQDVTLRCDPISSHATLYWYQQALGQGPEFLTYFNYEAQPDKSGLPSDRFSAERPEGSISTLTIQRTEQRDSAMYRCASSLEMPGIPQETQYFGPGTRLLVL.

This rearrangement joins TRBV5-5 to TRBJ2-1, with 8 bases aligning to TRBD2. V dropped 0 bases and J dropped 7; count of bases not matched to a gene: 9. The germline CDR1 and CDR2 sequences are SGHKS and YYEKEE (reference sequence). The CDR3 runs to 16 residues. The CDR3 sequence is CASSLGLAGPLNEQFF. The CDR3 DNA follows: TGTGCCAGCAGCTTGGGGCTAGCGGGCCCGCTGAATGAGCAGTTCTTC.

The chain recombines TRBV4-1 with TRBJ2-2; unclear D gene. Germline-derived CDR1 and CDR2 are MGHRA and YSYEKL. The CDR3 extends over 14 amino acids. The germline V and J ends were trimmed by 0 bases and 6 bases, with 8 bases remaining between them. DNA of the CDR3: TGCGCCAGCAGCCAAGATCCGAGGCCCGGGGAGCTGTTTTTT. This gives the protein CASSQDPRPGELFF.

This chain connects TRBV11-3 to TRBJ2-2; a possible D gene is TRBD1 (5 bases). The CDR3 runs 16 residues. CDR1 and CDR2 (germline): SGHNT, YENEEA. V was shortened by 1 base and J by 1 base, with 10 bases between the two germline ends. This CDR3 reads CASSLGQKKNTGELFF. In nucleotides, the CDR3 is TGTGCCAGCAGCTTAGGACAGAAGAAGAACACCGGGGAGCTGTTTTTT.

The rearrangement joins TRBV7-2 to TRBJ2-7; tentatively, D is TRBD1 (6 bases). Germline CDR1 SGHTA, CDR2 FQGNSA. This CDR3 has 16 residues. V was cut by 2 bases and J by 2 bases, with 16 bases left in between. The CDR3 reads CASSLLGTGRPYEQYF. The DNA for the CDR3 is TGTGCCAGCAGCTTATTAGGTACAGGGAGACCCTACGAGCAGTACTTC.

CDR3 protein: CAWGRGLGYEQYF. CDR3 nucleotides: TGTGCCTGGGGCCGAGGACTAGGGTACGAGCAGTACTTC. The genes are TRBV30 and TRBJ2-7; 7 bases match TRBD2. The CDR3 totals 13 residues. The V segment lost 5 bases and the J segment 4 bases; nucleotides outside the gene matches: 8. Germline values: CDR1 GTSNPN, CDR2 SVGIG (reference sequence).

V is TRBV12-5 and J is TRBJ2-1; 7 nucleotides align to TRBD1. V trimming: 3 bases; J trimming: 5 bases; junction bases outside the gene matches: 7. CDR3 length equals 15 residues. CDR1 and CDR2 (germline): LGHNT, FRNRAP. In DNA form, the CDR3 reads TGTGCTAGTGGTTTTGACAGGGTAAACAACAATGAGCAGTTCTTC. Its translation is CASGFDRVNNNEQFF. The variable domain in full, with the rest retrieved from reference TRBV12-5 and TRBJ2-1, is DARVTQTPRHKVTEMGQEVTMRCQPILGHNTVFWYRQTMMQGLELLAYFRNRAPLDDSGMPKDRFSAEMPDATLATLKIQPSEPRDSAVYFCASGFDRVNNNEQFFGPGTRLTVL.

The chain employs TRBV5-1 and TRBJ2-2; maybe TRBD2 (6 bases). The CDR3 consists of 16 residues. V dropped 1 base and J dropped 3 bases, with 13 bases sitting between them. Germline V gene sequence: CDR1 SGHRS, CDR2 YFSETQ. The CDR3 reads CASSLHTGVDTGELFF. In nucleotides, the CDR3 is TGCGCCAGCAGCTTGCATACGGGAGTGGACACCGGGGAGCTGTTTTTT. Full variable domain (outside the CDR3, taken from reference TRBV5-1 and TRBJ2-2): KAGVTQTPRYLIKTRGQQVTLSCSPISGHRSVSWYQQTPGQGLQFLFEYFSETQRNKGNFPGRFSGRQFSNSRSEMNVSTLELGDSALYLCASSLHTGVDTGELFFGEGSRLTVL.

This clone was seen only once. The chain is built from TRBV18 and TRBJ2-1; maybe TRBD2 (5 bases). With 6 bases removed from V and 10 bases from J, the gap between germline ends came to 19 bases. The CDR3 has 14 amino acids. Per the germline V gene, CDR1 is KGHSH and CDR2 is LQKENI. The CDR3: CASSPELAGGEQFF. The CDR3 region has the DNA TGTGCCAGCTCCCCCGAATTGGCGGGCGGGGAGCAGTTCTTC.

The chain uses TRBV10-3 and TRBJ2-3; D is perhaps TRBD2 (6 bases). Germline V gene lookup returns CDR1 ENHRY and CDR2 SYGVKD. Trimming stripped 4 bases from V and 2 bases from J, with 10 bases between. The CDR3 covers 14 residues. The CDR3 nucleotides read TGTGCCATCAGTGTGTCGGGAGCCACAGATACGCAGTATTTT. The encoded protein is CAISVSGATDTQYF.

The chain couples TRBV4-3 to TRBJ1-2; perhaps TRBD1 as D (5 bases). Trimming removed 1 base at V and 6 bases at J, with 9 bases between. Germline assignment: CDR1 LGHNA and CDR2 YSLEER. This CDR3 region has 13 residues. CDR3 in amino acids: CASSQVSGDGYTF. CDR3 DNA sequence: TGCGCCAGCAGCCAAGTATCGGGGGATGGCTACACCTTC.

The rearrangement joins TRBV18 to TRBJ1-3, with D unresolved. CDR1 is KGHSH and CDR2 is LQKENI in the germline V gene. The CDR3 spans 14 residues. V was pared by 5 bases and J by 2 bases, with 10 bases between. Here the CDR3 DNA reads TGTGCCAGCTCAGACTACAGTCCTGGAAACACCATATATTTT. This sequence encodes CASSDYSPGNTIYF. The entire variable domain, with the rest obtained from reference TRBV18 and TRBJ1-3, is as follows: NAGVMQNPRHLVRRRGQEARLRCSPMKGHSHVYWYRQLPEEGLKFMVYLQKENIIDESGMPKERFSAEFPKEGPSILRIQQVVRGDSAAYFCASSDYSPGNTIYFGEGSWLTVV.

In nucleotides, the CDR3 is TGTGCCAGCAGTTACAAGCCCGGGAGTTACGAGCAGTACTTC. Its translation: CASSYKPGSYEQYF. V and J are TRBV6-5 and TRBJ2-7; the D gene is possibly TRBD2 (6 bases). CDR3 size: 14 residues. The germline V gene encodes CDR1 MNHEY and CDR2 SVGAGI. V lost 2 bases and J lost 4, with 12 bases in between.

This clone was detected once. The chain joins TRBV4-3 to TRBJ1-5, with D tentatively TRBD1 (6 bases). CDR1 LGHNA and CDR2 YSLEER come from the germline V gene. This CDR3 comprises 19 residues. V was clipped by 0 bases and J by 1 base, with 19 bases between them. CDR3 nucleotides: TGCGCCAGCAGCCAAGAAAGGACCCCAAGGGGGATGAGCAATCAGCCCCAGCATTTT. It is translated as CASSQERTPRGMSNQPQHF.

The chain links TRBV23-1 to TRBJ2-5, with 7 bases matching TRBD1. TRBV23-1 falls under the ORF class, with uncertain function. The CDR3 is 14 amino acids. Trimming cost V 6 bases and J 5 bases; bases outside gene matches: 9. CDR3 sequence: CASRTGRLPETQYF. The CDR3 nucleotides are TGCGCCAGCAGGACAGGGCGCCTGCCGGAGACCCAGTACTTC.